This T cell receptor beta chain stems from a study of blood T cell repertoires in COVID-19. The method was immunoSEQ multiplex PCR; TCRdb's version includes in-frame clones alone and lacks a portion of them. The sample lists roughly 92,000 clones; about 90% were seen once. The ends were cut back, 6 bases at V and 3 bases at J, with 11 bases in the middle. The CDR3 has 13 amino acids. Germline V lookup: CDR1 MNHEY, CDR2 SVGAGI. The rearrangement links TRBV6-5 to TRBJ1-1; D gene uncertain. Sequenced material: peripheral blood. The TCR sequence derives from a human donor with acute or convalescent COVID-19. The donor label of this sample is uncertain. Written as DNA, the CDR3 is TGTGCCAGCAGAGCAGGTGCGTACACTGAAGCTTTCTTT. Protein sequence: CASRAGAYTEAFF.